This T cell receptor (beta chain) came from a study of blood T cell repertoires in COVID-19. This clone appeared a few times. Repertoires were generated with immunoSEQ multiplex PCR, while TCRdb's copy carries only in-frame clones and drops some. The top ten clones hold 11% of a sample with 15,000 to 20,000 clones, roughly 80% of them seen once. Germline trimming cut 0 bases from V and 5 bases from J; bases unmatched to any gene: 6. Germline V gives CDR1 SGHAT, CDR2 FQNNGV. The CDR3 has 15 amino acids. This TCR was recovered from a man aged 80 or over with acute or convalescent COVID-19. This chain connects TRBV11-2 to TRBJ2-7; 8 bases agree with TRBD1. Sequenced material: peripheral blood. In DNA form, the CDR3 reads TGTGCCAGCAGCTTAGACCGGACAGGGTCCAACGAGCAGTACTTC. It specifies CASSLDRTGSNEQYF.